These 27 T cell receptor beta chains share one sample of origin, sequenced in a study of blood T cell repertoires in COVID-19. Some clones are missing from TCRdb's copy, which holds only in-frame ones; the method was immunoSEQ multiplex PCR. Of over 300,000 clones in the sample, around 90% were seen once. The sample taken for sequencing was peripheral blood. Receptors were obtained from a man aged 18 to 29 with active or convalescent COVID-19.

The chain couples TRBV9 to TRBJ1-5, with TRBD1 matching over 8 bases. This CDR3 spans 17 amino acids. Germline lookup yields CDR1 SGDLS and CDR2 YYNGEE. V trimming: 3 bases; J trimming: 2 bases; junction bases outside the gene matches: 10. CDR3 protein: CASSANAGGSGNQPQHF. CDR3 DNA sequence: TGTGCCAGCAGCGCAAATGCAGGGGGCTCGGGCAATCAGCCCCAGCATTTT.

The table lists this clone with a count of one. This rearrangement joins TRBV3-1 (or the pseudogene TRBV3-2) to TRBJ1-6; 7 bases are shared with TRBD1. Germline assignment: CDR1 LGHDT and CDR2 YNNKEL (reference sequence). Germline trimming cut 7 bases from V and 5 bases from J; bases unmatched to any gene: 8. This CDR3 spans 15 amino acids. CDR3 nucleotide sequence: TGTGCCAGCACCTACAGGGGCCTCAATAATTCACCCCTCCACTTT. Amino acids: CASTYRGLNNSPLHF.

This chain's CDR3 is CASSPPSQVPLPFF. DNA of the CDR3: TGTGCCAGTAGTCCTCCCTCGCAGGTTCCCCTCCCGTTCTTC. V and J are TRBV19 and TRBJ2-1; D is undetermined. This CDR3 has 14 residues. V was trimmed by 5 bases and J by 15 bases, leaving 23 bases between them. Germline V CDR1 and CDR2: LNHDA, SQIVND (reference sequence). Based on the CDR3 plus reference TRBV19 and TRBJ2-1, the full variable domain is DGGITQSPKYLFRKEGQNVTLSCEQNLNHDAMYWYRQDPGQGLRLIYYSQIVNDFQKGDIAEGYSVSREKKESFPLTVTSAQKNPTAFYLCASSPPSQVPLPFFGPGTRLTVL.

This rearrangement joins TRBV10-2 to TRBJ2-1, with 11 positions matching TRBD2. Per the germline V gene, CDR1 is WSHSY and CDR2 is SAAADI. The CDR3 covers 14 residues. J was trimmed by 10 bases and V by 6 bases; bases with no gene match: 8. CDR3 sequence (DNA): TGCGCCAGCAGCCACGCTAGCGGGGGGACGGAGCAGTTCTTC. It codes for CASSHASGGTEQFF.

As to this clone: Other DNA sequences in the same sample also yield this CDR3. CDR3 loop: CSARENTEAFF. In nucleotides, the CDR3 is TGCAGTGCGCGAGAGAACACTGAAGCTTTCTTT. The rearrangement joins TRBV20-1 to TRBJ1-1; D remains unclear. V was pared by 6 bases and J by 1 base, with 6 bases between. The V gene's germline CDR1 is DFQATT and CDR2 SNEGSKA (reference sequence). The CDR3 is 11 amino acids.

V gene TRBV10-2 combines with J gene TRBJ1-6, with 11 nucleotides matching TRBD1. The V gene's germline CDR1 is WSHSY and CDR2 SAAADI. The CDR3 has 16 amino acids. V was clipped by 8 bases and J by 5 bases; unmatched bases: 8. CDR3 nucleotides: TGCGCCAGCGCCCGTGGGACAGGGGGAAATAATTCACCCCTCCACTTT. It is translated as CASARGTGGNNSPLHF.

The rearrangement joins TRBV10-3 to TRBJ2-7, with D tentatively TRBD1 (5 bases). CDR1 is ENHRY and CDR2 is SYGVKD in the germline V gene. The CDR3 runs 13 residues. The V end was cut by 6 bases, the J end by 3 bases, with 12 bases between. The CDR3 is CAIRMTVSYEQYF. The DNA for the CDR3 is TGTGCCATCAGGATGACAGTCAGCTACGAGCAGTACTTC.

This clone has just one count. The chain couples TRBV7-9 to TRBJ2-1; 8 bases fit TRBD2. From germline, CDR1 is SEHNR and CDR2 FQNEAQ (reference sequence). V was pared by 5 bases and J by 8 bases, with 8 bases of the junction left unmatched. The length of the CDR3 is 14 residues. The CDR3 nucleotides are TGTGCCAGCAGCCAGGGACTAGGCGGCGATGAGCAGTTCTTC. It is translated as CASSQGLGGDEQFF.

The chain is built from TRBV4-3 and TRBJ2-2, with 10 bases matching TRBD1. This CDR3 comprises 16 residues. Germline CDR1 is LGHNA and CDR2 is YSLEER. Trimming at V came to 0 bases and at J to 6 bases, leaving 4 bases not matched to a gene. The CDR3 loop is CASSQETGGDAGELFF. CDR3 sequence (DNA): TGCGCCAGCAGCCAAGAGACAGGGGGCGACGCCGGGGAGCTGTTTTTT.

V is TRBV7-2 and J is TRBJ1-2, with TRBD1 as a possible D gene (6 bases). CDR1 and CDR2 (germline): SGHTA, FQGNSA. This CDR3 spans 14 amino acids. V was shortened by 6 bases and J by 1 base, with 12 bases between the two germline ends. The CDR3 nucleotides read TGTGCCAGCAGACCGACAGGACATAACTATGGCTACACCTTC. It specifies CASRPTGHNYGYTF.

The CDR3 DNA reads as TGTGCCAGCCTGCGGGCGAGGGAGCAGTACTTC. Protein sequence: CASLRAREQYF. The rearrangement joins TRBV28 to TRBJ2-7; D might be TRBD2 (5 bases). This CDR3 spans 11 amino acids. The V gene's germline CDR1 is MDHEN and CDR2 SYDVKM. The V gene lost 8 bases and the J gene lost 7 bases, with 12 bases spanning the gap.

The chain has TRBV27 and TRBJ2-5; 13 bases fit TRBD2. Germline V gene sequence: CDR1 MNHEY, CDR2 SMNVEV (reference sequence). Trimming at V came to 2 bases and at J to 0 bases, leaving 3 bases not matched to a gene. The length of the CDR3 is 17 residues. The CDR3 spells CASSLLGLAGDQETQYF. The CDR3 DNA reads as TGTGCCAGCAGTTTACTAGGACTAGCGGGGGACCAAGAGACCCAGTACTTC.

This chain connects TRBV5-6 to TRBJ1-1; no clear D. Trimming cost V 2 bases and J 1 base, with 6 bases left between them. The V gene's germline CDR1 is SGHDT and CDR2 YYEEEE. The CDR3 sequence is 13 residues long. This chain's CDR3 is CASSLEANTEAFF. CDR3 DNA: TGTGCCAGCAGCTTAGAGGCGAACACTGAAGCTTTCTTT.

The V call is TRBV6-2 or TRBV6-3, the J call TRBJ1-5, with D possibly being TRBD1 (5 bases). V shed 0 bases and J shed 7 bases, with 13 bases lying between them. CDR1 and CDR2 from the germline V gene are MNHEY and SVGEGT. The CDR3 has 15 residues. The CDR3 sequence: CASSYSGRVDQPQHF. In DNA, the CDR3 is TGTGCCAGCAGTTACTCGGGCAGGGTGGACCAGCCCCAGCATTTT.

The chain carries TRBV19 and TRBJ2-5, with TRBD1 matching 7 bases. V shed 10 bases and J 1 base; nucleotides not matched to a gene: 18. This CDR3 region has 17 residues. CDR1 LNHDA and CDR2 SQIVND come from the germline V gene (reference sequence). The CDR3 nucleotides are TGTGCCACCGCCCCTCCTTTGCAGACAGGGACCCAAGAGACCCAGTACTTC. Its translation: CATAPPLQTGTQETQYF.

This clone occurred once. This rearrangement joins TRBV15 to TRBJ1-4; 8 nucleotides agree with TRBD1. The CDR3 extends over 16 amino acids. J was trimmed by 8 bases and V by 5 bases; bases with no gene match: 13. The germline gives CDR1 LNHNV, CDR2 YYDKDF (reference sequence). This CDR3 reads CATSFPGGASNEKLFF. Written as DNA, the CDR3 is TGTGCCACCAGCTTTCCAGGGGGCGCAAGTAACGAAAAACTGTTTTTT.

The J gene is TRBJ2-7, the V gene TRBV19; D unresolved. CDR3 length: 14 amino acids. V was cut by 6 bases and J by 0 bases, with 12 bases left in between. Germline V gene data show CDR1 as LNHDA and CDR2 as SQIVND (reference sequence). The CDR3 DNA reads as TGTGCCAGTAGCATGACACAGAGCTCCTACGAGCAGTACTTC. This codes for CASSMTQSSYEQYF.

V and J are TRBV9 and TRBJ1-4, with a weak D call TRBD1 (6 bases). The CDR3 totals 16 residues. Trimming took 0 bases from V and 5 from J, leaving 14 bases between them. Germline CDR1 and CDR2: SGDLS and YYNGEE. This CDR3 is CASSVGTGHMNEKLFF. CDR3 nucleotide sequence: TGTGCCAGCAGCGTAGGAACGGGACACATGAATGAAAAACTGTTTTTT.

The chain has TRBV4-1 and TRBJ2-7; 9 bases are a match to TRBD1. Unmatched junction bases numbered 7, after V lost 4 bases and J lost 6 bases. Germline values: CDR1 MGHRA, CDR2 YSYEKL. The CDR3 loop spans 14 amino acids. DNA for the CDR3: TGCGCCAGCAGCCCTGGGACAGGGTTCGGCGAGCAGTACTTC. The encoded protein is CASSPGTGFGEQYF.

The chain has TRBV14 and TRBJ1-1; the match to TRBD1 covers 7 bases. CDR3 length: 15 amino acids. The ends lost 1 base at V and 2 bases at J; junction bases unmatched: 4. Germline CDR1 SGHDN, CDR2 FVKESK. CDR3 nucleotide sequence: TGTGCCAGCAGCCAAGGGAGGGGGCAAAACACTGAAGCTTTCTTT. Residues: CASSQGRGQNTEAFF.

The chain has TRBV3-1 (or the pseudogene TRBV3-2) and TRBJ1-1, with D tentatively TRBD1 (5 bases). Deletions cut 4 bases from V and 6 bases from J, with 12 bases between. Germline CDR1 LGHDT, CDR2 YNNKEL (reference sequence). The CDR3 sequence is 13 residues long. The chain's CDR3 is CASSRIGGAEAFF. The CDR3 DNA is TGTGCCAGCAGCCGCATCGGAGGGGCTGAAGCTTTCTTT.

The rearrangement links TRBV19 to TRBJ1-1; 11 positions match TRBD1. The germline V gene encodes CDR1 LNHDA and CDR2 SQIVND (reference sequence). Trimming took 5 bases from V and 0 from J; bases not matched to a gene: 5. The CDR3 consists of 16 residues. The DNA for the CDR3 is TGTGCCAGTAGTCGGGGGGACAGGGGGGTGAACACTGAAGCTTTCTTT. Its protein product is CASSRGDRGVNTEAFF.

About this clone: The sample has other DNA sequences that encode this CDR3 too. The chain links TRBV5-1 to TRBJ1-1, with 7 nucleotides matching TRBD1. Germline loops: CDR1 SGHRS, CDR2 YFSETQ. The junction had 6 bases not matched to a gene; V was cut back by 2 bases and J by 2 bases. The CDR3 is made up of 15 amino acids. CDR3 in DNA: TGCGCCAGCAGCTTCGGTGACAGGGTCAACACTGAAGCTTTCTTT. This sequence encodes CASSFGDRVNTEAFF.

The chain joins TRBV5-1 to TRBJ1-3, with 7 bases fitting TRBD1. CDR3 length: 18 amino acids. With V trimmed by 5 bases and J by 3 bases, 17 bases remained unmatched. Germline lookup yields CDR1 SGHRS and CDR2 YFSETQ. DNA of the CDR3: TGCGCCAGCAGAGGGGATTTCGATGAGGGGGCACTTGGAAACACCATATATTTT. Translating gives CASRGDFDEGALGNTIYF.

CDR3 DNA: TGTGCCAGCAGCTTTCAGGATCAGCCCCAGCATTTT. This encodes CASSFQDQPQHF. The chain couples TRBV7-2 to TRBJ1-5; D unclear. The germline V gene has CDR1 SGHTA and CDR2 FQGNSA. CDR3 length: 12 amino acids. Trimming took off 3 bases at V and 5 bases at J, with 5 bases between the two ends.

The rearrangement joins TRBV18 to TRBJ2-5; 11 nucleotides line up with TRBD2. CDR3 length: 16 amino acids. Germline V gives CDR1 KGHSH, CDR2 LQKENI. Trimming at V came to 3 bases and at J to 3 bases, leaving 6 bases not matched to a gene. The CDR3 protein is CASSPYSTSGKETQYF. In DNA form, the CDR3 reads TGTGCCAGCTCACCTTACTCGACTAGCGGGAAAGAGACCCAGTACTTC.

CDR3 region: CASSSGAGGMYEQFF. The CDR3 region has the DNA TGTGCCAGCAGTTCCGGGGCAGGGGGTATGTATGAGCAGTTCTTC. V gene TRBV27 combines with J gene TRBJ2-1; TRBD1 matches at 7 bases. The V segment lost 4 bases and the J segment 8 bases; nucleotides outside the gene matches: 11. This CDR3 comprises 15 residues. Germline V gene data show CDR1 as MNHEY and CDR2 as SMNVEV (reference sequence).